The TCR beta chain under discussion was sequenced for a study of identical twins. Whole-study findings and limits: Invariant populations such as MAIT and iNKT cells could partly muddle zero-insertion analyses. With abundant cord blood beta clonotypes, insertions were fewer; memory repertoires showed no such pattern.

A single record per CDR3 protein comes from TCRdb applying MiXCR to the 5' RACE reads. The data show hundreds of thousands of distinct CDR3 sequences, with roughly 24% seen just once and 2.9% held by the top ten. This clonotype occurred a few times. Antigen: not known. Per the germline V gene, CDR1 is MNHNY and CDR2 is SVGAGI (reference sequence). CDR3 length equals 11 residues. Trimming took 2 bases from V and 11 from J, leaving 9 bases between them. These same data were also listed under a study on T cells expressing NK-cell markers. That source adds: In sorted CD3+CD56+NKG2C+, CD3+CD56+NKG2C- and CD3+CD56-NKG2C+ T cells, TCR beta repertoires were obtained. One of eight sequenced donors was HCMV-seronegative; the other seven were seropositive.

The chain combines TRBV6-6 with TRBJ1-1; D is unresolved. The TCR was taken from a woman between 18 and 29 years old in good health. Sequenced input: CD4+ T cells sorted from blood. CDR3 sequence: CASSYGRAAFF. The DNA for the CDR3 is TGTGCCAGCAGTTACGGGCGGGCTGCTTTCTTT.